This T cell receptor beta chain was found in a study of blood T cells in healthy people across ages. Notes on the study in general: Estimates of diversity drawn from one million T cells were considered underestimates. Naive T cell percentage strongly correlated with TCR beta diversity. Whereas aged donors had fewer naive CD4+ cells, long-lived donors had more of them and higher diversity.

This clonotype has a handful of counts. Its antigen remains unidentified. A J-beta primer mix and a sample-barcoded 5' primer were used in a second PCR of roughly 6 to 12 cycles. MiXCR, applied by TCRdb to the 5' RACE reads, yields one record per CDR3 protein. The top ten hold around 18% of the sample, which has around 790,000 distinct CDR3 sequences, around 43% seen once. This TCR came from a man aged 60 to 69 in good health. The sequencing sample was made of blood.

Here the CDR3 reads CASSQYRFDQPQHF. Here the CDR3 DNA reads TGTGCCAGCAGTCAGTACAGGTTCGATCAGCCCCAGCATTTT. This chain joins TRBV6-5 and TRBJ1-5; D is perhaps TRBD1 (5 bases). Between the trimmed V and J ends, which lost 5 bases and 5 bases, there was a span of 13 bases. The V gene's germline CDR1 is MNHEY and CDR2 SVGAGI. CDR3 length equals 14 residues.